The clone carrying this T cell receptor beta chain was counted a few times. Its antigen is unidentified. V was clipped by 3 bases and J by 1 base; unmatched bases: 10. Germline CDR1 and CDR2: WNHNN and SYGVQD (reference sequence). This CDR3 is built from 17 residues. Profiled with immunoSEQ multiplex PCR; TCRdb holds only in-frame clones, not every one. The sample contains around 25,000 clones, more than 75% of which appear only once. The sample comes from a study of PD-1 blockade in classical Hodgkin lymphoma. Described time point: cycle 4 day 1 (C4D1), after about 6 weeks of nivolumab. Each patient relapsed following autologous stem cell transplantation, and prior brentuximab vedotin exposure differed. Broader study findings: Patients with an early start, nivolumab under 1 year after ASCT, were excluded. Differences between repertoires have undefined causes, possibly disease activity or prior therapy.

This sequence originates from a human donor with classical Hodgkin lymphoma. The chain couples TRBV10-1 to TRBJ2-3; the match to TRBD1 covers 7 bases. The sample here was peripheral blood mononuclear cells (PBMCs), taken before the fourth cycle of nivolumab. The chain's CDR3 is CASSDPTGSRGTDTQYF. The DNA for the CDR3 is TGCGCCAGCAGTGATCCGACAGGGAGTAGGGGCACAGATACGCAGTATTTT.